Listed below are T cell receptor beta chains from one sample, sequenced in a study of CD8+ T cells in alopecia areata. Using immunoSEQ multiplex PCR, the repertoire was profiled, and TCRdb retains in-frame clones only, with some absent. The repertoire holds a few hundred thousand clones, with roughly two fifths as singletons. The source material was CD4+ T cells sorted from blood, sampled between weeks 30 and 35, from a patient treated with tofacitinib. Source of these receptors: a human donor with alopecia areata. Both conserved end residues are part of each CDR3. A D gene is named only where the DNA matches it firmly.

d_call | j_call | v_call | cdr3_aa
NA | TRBJ1-1 | TRBV2 | CASLTRTANTEAFF
TRBD1 | TRBJ2-7 | TRBV4-2 | CASSQDSDRVGYEQYF
NA | TRBJ2-5 | TRBV13 | CASSLALGQGSETQYF
NA | TRBJ1-1 | TRBV6-4 | CASRERGSGNTEAFF
NA | TRBJ1-1 | TRBV5-1 | CASSPDLNTEAFF
NA | TRBJ2-7 | TRBV29-1 | CSATNLWGEQYF
TRBD1 | TRBJ2-3 | TRBV7-2 | CASSINPGQGRTDTQYF
TRBD1 | TRBJ2-2 | TRBV4-1 | CASRQLTGGNTGELFF
NA | TRBJ2-2 | TRBV11-1 | CASRPTGGSRSGELFF
NA | TRBJ1-2 | TRBV29-1 | CSVEGPLNYGYTF
NA | TRBJ1-3 | TRBV7-9 | CASSLAGRSVYF
NA | TRBJ2-7 | TRBV5-1 | CASSSGWYEQYF
NA | TRBJ1-3 | TRBV7-2 | CASSWGSGNTIYF
NA | TRBJ1-1 | TRBV5-1 | CASTSGRVGAEAFF
NA | TRBJ2-7 | TRBV18 | CASSPSHYRTEQYF
NA | TRBJ2-6 | TRBV18 | CASSQGSGANVLTF
TRBD1 | TRBJ1-2 | TRBV29-1 | CSVVGRGAYGYTF
NA | TRBJ2-1 | TRBV5-6 | CASSPPPSAGNNEQFF
TRBD2 | TRBJ2-2 | TRBV4-1 | CASSQAERDTGELFF
NA | TRBJ2-1 | TRBV7-2 | CASSFSQVIDEQFF
TRBD1 | TRBJ1-1 | TRBV20-1 | CSAGTGIAFF
NA | TRBJ2-7 | TRBV6-6 | CASRDGATREQYF
TRBD2 | TRBJ2-1 | TRBV30 | CAWSVLSGTYSYNEQFF
NA | TRBJ2-2 | TRBV19 | CASNPAARVTGELFF
TRBD1 | TRBJ2-3 | TRBV2 | CASRDRAPQYF
TRBD2 | TRBJ2-7 | TRBV30 | CAWSGSGTLEQYF
NA | TRBJ1-1 | TRBV29-1 | CSVERGLSNTEAFF
NA | TRBJ2-7 | TRBV29-1 | CSVQGAYEQYF
NA | TRBJ2-5 | TRBV6-1 | CASSRETQYF
TRBD1 | TRBJ2-7 | TRBV4-1 | CASSHLGQGVKDEQYF